This T cell receptor (beta chain) was recorded in a study of neurological immune-mediated disorders. Time point in this sample: longitudinal time-point 1 (baseline). TCRdb recomputed calls from the 5' RACE reads with MiXCR, one row per CDR3 protein. The sample yields 71,000 or so distinct CDR3 sequences, approximately 13% seen once. This clonotype was recorded many times. The CDR3 totals 15 residues. Trimming took 3 bases from V and 3 from J; bases not matched to a gene: 10. Looked up from germline, CDR1 is DFQATT and CDR2 is SNEGSKA (reference sequence). The rearrangement uses TRBV20-1 and TRBJ2-7; TRBD2 agrees at 8 bases. The clonotype was recovered from a female donor with HTLV-1-associated myelopathy (HAM/TSP). The specimen sequenced was PBMCs. The CDR3 here is CSARSGTSDGYEQYF. The CDR3 nucleotides are TGCAGTGCTAGGAGCGGGACTAGTGACGGCTACGAGCAGTACTTC.